This passage covers 15 T cell receptor beta chains from one sample sequenced in a study of T cell responses to AZD1222 COVID-19 vaccine. Method: immunoSEQ multiplex PCR; TCRdb's copy keeps in-frame clones and lacks some. Of about 150,000 clones detected, 80% to 95% appear once; the ten largest clones hold about 4.1%. The material was peripheral blood, obtained 28 days after the second AZD1222 dose. These receptors were taken from an adult who received the AZD1222 COVID-19 vaccine.

The chain combines TRBV18 with TRBJ2-1, with 8 bases identical to TRBD2. Germline V gene data show CDR1 as KGHSH and CDR2 as LQKENI. V lost 5 bases and J lost 1; bases outside the gene matches: 7. The CDR3 extends over 16 amino acids. For the CDR3, the DNA is TGTGCCAGCTCATCGGCCGGGGGGGCTTCCTACAATGAGCAGTTCTTC. This sequence encodes CASSSAGGASYNEQFF.

The genes are TRBV3-1 (or the pseudogene TRBV3-2) and TRBJ2-7; weak D call: TRBD2 (7 bases). The V end was cut by 5 bases, the J end by 0 bases, with 14 bases between. The V gene's germline CDR1 is LGHDT and CDR2 YNNKEL (reference sequence). This CDR3 region has 15 residues. CDR3: CASSWGGGSSYEQYF. The CDR3 nucleotides read TGTGCCAGCAGCTGGGGAGGGGGTTCCTCCTACGAGCAGTACTTC.

The chain joins TRBV3-1 (or the pseudogene TRBV3-2) to TRBJ2-7; 10 bases are a match to TRBD2. The V gene end was trimmed by 4 bases and the J gene end by 2 bases; junction bases not matched to a gene: 5. There are 15 residues in the CDR3. Germline V gene lookup returns CDR1 LGHDT and CDR2 YNNKEL (reference sequence). The CDR3 reads CASSPLAGTPYEQYF. The CDR3 DNA sequence: TGTGCCAGCAGCCCACTAGCGGGGACCCCCTACGAGCAGTACTTC.

The chain uses TRBV5-6 and TRBJ1-6, with 7 positions matching TRBD1. The CDR3 loop spans 16 amino acids. Germline V gene sequence: CDR1 SGHDT, CDR2 YYEEEE. Trimming cost V 4 bases and J 8 bases; bases outside gene matches: 12. The CDR3 nucleotides read TGTGCCAGCAGCCCCCTTTGGCAGGGGGTGTATTCACCCCTCCACTTT. It specifies CASSPLWQGVYSPLHF.

This clone was recorded only once. The V and J genes are TRBV11-2 and TRBJ2-3; TRBD2 agrees at 7 bases. The trim removed 5 bases at V and 4 bases at J, leaving 15 bases unmatched. In germline, CDR1 is SGHAT, CDR2 FQNNGV. CDR3 length: 17 amino acids. CDR3 sequence: CASSQREGQPGADTQYF. CDR3 DNA: TGTGCCAGCAGCCAGAGGGAGGGCCAACCCGGGGCAGATACGCAGTATTTT.

The V call is TRBV6-1, the J call TRBJ1-6; the match to TRBD1 covers 7 bases. V lost 1 base to trimming and J lost 11 bases; unmatched junction nucleotides: 8. CDR1 and CDR2 (germline): MNHNS, SASEGT. This CDR3 is 15 amino acids long. The chain's CDR3 is CASSEVGQGDTPLHF. CDR3 in DNA: TGTGCCAGCAGTGAAGTTGGGCAGGGGGACACACCCCTCCACTTT.

This clone was counted a single time. The chain carries TRBV10-3 and TRBJ1-1; no reliable D call. V lost 3 bases to trimming and J lost 6 bases, with 17 bases between them. The CDR3 sequence is 15 residues long. Germline values: CDR1 ENHRY, CDR2 SYGVKD. The CDR3 protein is CAISDARTGIAEAFF. The CDR3 region has the DNA TGTGCCATCAGTGACGCGCGGACGGGGATCGCTGAAGCTTTCTTT.

This chain connects TRBV28 to TRBJ2-2; TRBD2 matches 7 bases. CDR1 is MDHEN, CDR2 SYDVKM, per germline. CDR3 length equals 12 residues. The CDR3 DNA reads TGTTCAAGCGGGATAGACACCGGGGAGCTGTTTTTT. It specifies CSSGIDTGELFF.

V and J are TRBV15 and TRBJ2-7, with D possibly TRBD2 on 5 matching bases. V lost 6 bases and J lost 3, with 12 bases in between. CDR3 size: 13 residues. CDR1 and CDR2 (germline): LNHNV, YYDKDF (reference sequence). As DNA, the CDR3 is TGTGCCACCAGTCAGGAGGCTGACTACGAGCAGTACTTC. It translates to CATSQEADYEQYF.

This CDR3 reads CASSQGLSGGAGSDTQYF. The DNA of the CDR3 is TGCGCCAGCAGCCAAGGCCTTAGCGGGGGGGCCGGGTCTGATACGCAGTATTTT. V gene TRBV4-1 combines with J gene TRBJ2-3, with 11 bases fitting TRBD2. The trim removed 1 base at V and 6 bases at J, leaving 12 bases unmatched. The CDR3 is 18 residues long. Germline V gives CDR1 MGHRA, CDR2 YSYEKL.

The chain employs TRBV5-1 and TRBJ1-1; no clear D. CDR3 length equals 13 residues. The V gene lost 3 bases and the J gene lost 8 bases, with 14 bases spanning the gap. CDR1 and CDR2 from the germline V gene are SGHRS and YFSETQ. The CDR3 DNA is TGCGCCAGCAGCTACACGGGCCCAGGAGAAGCTTTCTTT. Its protein product is CASSYTGPGEAFF.

The chain employs TRBV10-1 and TRBJ2-6; D remains unclear. The CDR3 has 16 amino acids. Germline V gene sequence: CDR1 WNHNN, CDR2 SYGVQD (reference sequence). V was trimmed by 1 base and J by 4 bases, leaving 11 bases between them. Written as DNA, the CDR3 is TGCGCCAGCAGTGAGTGGCGATTGTCCGGGGCCAACGTCCTGACTTTC. The encoded protein is CASSEWRLSGANVLTF.

The chain has TRBV18 and TRBJ1-4; TRBD1 is a possible D gene (6 bases). Trimming pared 6 bases from V and 5 bases from J, leaving 10 bases between. The CDR3 contains 13 residues. Germline CDR1 and CDR2: KGHSH and LQKENI. CDR3 loop: CASSFGQNEKLFF. The CDR3 bases are TGTGCCAGCTCTTTCGGACAGAATGAAAAACTGTTTTTT.

The rearrangement joins TRBV3-1 (or the pseudogene TRBV3-2) to TRBJ1-3, with TRBD1 matching 11 bases. The V gene end was trimmed by 7 bases and the J gene end by 0 bases; junction bases not matched to a gene: 8. This CDR3 is built from 17 residues. CDR1 LGHDT and CDR2 YNNKEL come from the germline V gene (reference sequence). This chain's CDR3 is CASKGTGGSSSGNTIYF. CDR3 DNA: TGTGCCAGCAAGGGGACAGGGGGGAGCAGCTCTGGAAACACCATATATTTT.

The chain is built from TRBV6-2 or TRBV6-3 and TRBJ2-3, with 10 positions matching TRBD2. Germline V gene sequence: CDR1 MNHEY, CDR2 SVGEGT. J lost 3 bases, V lost 6 bases, and 6 bases had no gene match. CDR3 size: 15 residues. DNA for the CDR3: TGTGCCAGCAGCAGAAGCGGGGGGGCTACAGATACGCAGTATTTT. Translating gives CASSRSGGATDTQYF.